This TCR beta chain was captured by sequencing in a study of blood T cells in healthy people across ages. Germline V gene lookup returns CDR1 SGHTA and CDR2 FQGTGA. V gave up 2 bases and J gave up 3 bases, with 7 bases separating them. The length of the CDR3 is 13 residues. It was with a sample-barcoded 5' primer and a J-beta primer mix that a second PCR of roughly 7 to 12 cycles was run. TCRdb re-called the 5' RACE reads through MiXCR, storing one row per CDR3 protein. The sample lists approximately 320,000 distinct CDR3 sequences, around 30% occurring once. This clonotype was seen a few times. The chain links TRBV7-3 to TRBJ2-5; D may be TRBD1 or TRBD2 (5 bases each). This sequence was found in a woman between 65 and 79 years old in good health. The sequenced sample consisted of blood. CDR3 sequence reads: CASSLGGKETQYF. The CDR3, as DNA: TGTGCCAGCAGCTTAGGGGGTAAAGAGACCCAGTACTTC.